The T cell receptor beta chain under discussion was sequenced for a study of T cells in Graves' hyperthyroidism and ophthalmopathy. Study summary: Blood from the periphery was taken at initial diagnosis, before any treatment.

Turning to this clonotype: In this CDR3 the conserved last residue, phenylalanine or tryptophan, is missing, so a read error is likely. No DNA is shown, since the ends of the CDR3 on it are uncertain; the CDR3 is the one TCRdb lists.

TCR beta CDR3 region amplification was performed from RNA transcripts. A first-round RT-PCR of the TCR CDR3 used the HTBI primer set. Each CDR3 protein is one row after TCRdb ran MiXCR on the multiplex PCR reads. The table has around 340,000 distinct CDR3 sequences, about 18% seen once. Diagnoses were established using clinical symptoms, serum thyroxine and TRAb, thyroid ultrasound and orbital computed tomography. This blood was taken when hyperthyroidism was first diagnosed, before any ophthalmopathy symptoms existed. Germline values: CDR1 SNHLY, CDR2 FYNNEI. The CDR3 is made up of 11 amino acids, end residues included.

Source material: blood. This chain joins TRBV2 and TRBJ2-3; no DNA check was done on the table's D call, TRBD2. The TCR was taken from a woman aged 25 to 39 with Graves' hyperthyroidism that later progressed to Graves' ophthalmopathy. CDR3 sequence: CASSFTAGGSL.